These T cell receptor beta chains were read from a single sample in a study of technical replicates of blood from a few donors. Method: immunoSEQ multiplex PCR; TCRdb's copy keeps in-frame clones and lacks some. Counted here are about 70,000 clones, nearly 98% occurring once; the ten biggest clones make up roughly 0.21%. The sequenced material came from T cells isolated from PBMCs. The receptor source for this set is a human donor in good health. CDR3s include the opening cysteine and the closing phenylalanine or tryptophan. The D gene is left open where the match is weak. Size is stated for part of the rows, as once, few or many counts, or as a class when the clone is expanded.

J gene	clone size	D gene	V gene	CDR3 protein	CDR3 DNA
TRBJ2-1	once	TRBD1	TRBV2	CASSQGQGAYNEQFF	TGTGCCAGCAGCCAGGGACAGGGAGCCTACAATGAGCAGTTCTTC
TRBJ2-2	.	.	TRBV10-2	CASSTTGTTANTGELFF	TGCGCCAGCAGTACAACCGGGACAACGGCGAACACCGGGGAGCTGTTTTTT
TRBJ1-1	.	TRBD1	TRBV27	CASSLGQGMNTEAFF	TGTGCCAGCAGTCTAGGACAGGGAATGAACACTGAAGCTTTCTTT
TRBJ1-1	.	.	TRBV5-1	CASSLANPGGAEAFF	TGCGCCAGCAGCTTGGCTAACCCCGGGGGGGCTGAAGCTTTCTTT
TRBJ1-1	.	.	TRBV29-1	CSARDSFAAEAFF	TGCAGCGCCCGGGACTCTTTCGCAGCTGAAGCTTTCTTT
TRBJ1-2	.	.	TRBV19	CASSIIPRPAADYGYTF	TGTGCCAGTAGTATAATTCCCCGACCCGCGGCAGACTATGGCTACACCTTC
TRBJ1-6	.	TRBD1	TRBV7-9	CASARGLDSPLHF	TGTGCCAGCGCCAGGGGGCTAGATTCACCCCTCCACTTT
TRBJ2-1	.	.	TRBV9	CASSPRRLSGGREQFF	TGTGCCAGCAGCCCCAGACGGTTATCCGGGGGGCGGGAGCAGTTCTTC
TRBJ1-2	.	TRBD1	TRBV5-1	CASSQTGGEDGYTF	TGCGCCAGCAGCCAAACAGGGGGCGAGGATGGCTACACCTTC
TRBJ2-1	.	TRBD1	TRBV5-1	CASSTNLRDRGDEQFF	TGCGCCAGCAGCACGAACCTCCGGGACAGGGGAGATGAGCAGTTCTTC
TRBJ1-2	.	.	TRBV6-1	CASSIDRYGYTF	TGTGCCAGCAGTATTGACAGGTATGGCTACACCTTC
TRBJ2-2	.	TRBD1	TRBV28	CASSLSTGSFGGELFF	TGTGCCAGCAGTTTATCGACAGGGAGCTTCGGCGGGGAGCTGTTTTTT
TRBJ1-1	.	TRBD1	TRBV18	CASSFGQGDLNTEAFF	TGTGCCAGCTCTTTTGGACAGGGGGATTTGAACACTGAAGCTTTCTTT
TRBJ1-4	.	.	TRBV30	CAWSTNSLSNEKLFF	TGTGCCTGGAGTACGAACAGCCTATCTAATGAAAAACTGTTTTTT
TRBJ1-2	.	.	TRBV4-1	CASSQVVGEDYTF	TGCGCCAGCAGCCAAGTGGTAGGGGAGGACTACACCTTC
TRBJ2-7	.	TRBD2	TRBV7-9	CASSLGAGGYEQYF	TGTGCCAGCAGCTTGGGGGCGGGGGGCTACGAGCAGTACTTC